The clone carrying this T cell receptor (beta chain) appeared many times. As yet, its antigen is unknown. This record belongs to a study of T cell clonality in common variable immunodeficiency. Study results and caveats: CVID subjects shared fewer TCRbeta clones than healthy controls did. Compared with healthy controls, CVID subjects showed increased TCRbeta clonality, mostly in about a third. Common variable immunodeficiency TCR beta sequences reportedly had fewer deletions and N-nucleotide insertions.

Sequencing input was equivalent genomic DNA from CVID and controls. Some clones are missing from TCRdb's copy, which holds only in-frame ones; the method was immunoSEQ multiplex PCR. The sample presents more than 30,000 clones, none singletons. Donors gave roughly 5 to 8 ml heparinized peripheral whole blood. This clonotype was sampled from a human donor with common variable immunodeficiency. What was sequenced was peripheral blood mononuclear cells.

Partial CDR3 DNA: TGTGCCAGCAGCTCCGACTCGCCC. Translating it yields CASSSDSP. The CDR3 in full is CASSSDSPQHF. The J gene is TRBJ1-5, the V gene TRBV11-2; no clear D gene. The DNA ends 3 residues before the CDR3 does, and the rest of the CDR3 is filled in from the germline J gene. CDR1 and CDR2 from the germline V gene are SGHAT and FQNNGV. This CDR3 region has 11 residues. V was clipped by 4 bases and J by 9 bases, with 7 bases between them.